This TCR beta chain originates from a study of beta chain features in type 1 diabetes (dated by TCRdb to the late 2010s). With regard to the full study: Patients and healthy donors did not differ in mean age, gender distribution, total cell number or subset yield. The study compared TCRB repertoires of sorted circulating CD4+ T cell subsets between recently diagnosed type 1 diabetes patients and matched healthy donors. Across all samples, around 100 million sorted cells were examined, and cell number per subset correlated strongly with RNA yield. Naive and central memory subsets were obtained from all 30 or so donors, but regulatory and stem cell-like memory subsets were isolated from only 8 patients and 8 healthy donors. What the research found in general, with its limitations: The naive, central memory and regulatory TCRB repertoires appeared to resemble one another more closely among patients than among healthy donors. Sequencing cDNA rather than genomic DNA could over-represent highly expressing activated cells, although activation and CD3 levels did not differ between groups. Because the HLA sub-analyses included only small numbers of individuals, any influence of HLA type on TCRB rearrangement was left unresolved. Shorter templates might be favored by PCR, yet because patient and control samples were amplified and corrected together, any such skew would affect both groups equally. Patients with type 1 diabetes made fewer insertions and deleted more nucleotides at VDJ recombination sites, implying thymic rearrangement abnormalities. In all four CD4+ subsets, TCRB CDR3 length was moderately but significantly shorter in type 1 diabetes patients.

Each donor gave one peripheral blood draw, averaging around 0.11 L, which was collected into heparinised tubes. A BD FACSAria II was used to sort naive, central memory, regulatory and stem cell-like memory CD4+ T cells with a panel that included CD45RO, CCR7, CD25, CD127, CD95 and CD27. All sorted populations exceeded 95% purity. PBMCs were separated immediately by Lymphoprep density gradient centrifugation and were stained directly, without being cultured. Samples were stained and sorted in pairs, with one healthy donor and one patient per experiment, so that batch effects were minimized. About this clone: Its antigen is currently not known. Nothing much larger sits one base from this clone, and base qualities are not available.

Relative to germline, V is 7 bases shorter and J is 3 bases shorter, with 15 bases between their ends. From a lookup of the germline V gene, CDR1 and CDR2 are MNHNS and SASEGT. Measured from the cysteine to the phenylalanine, the CDR3 is 14 residues long. The CDR3 DNA has 42 bases and is translated from base 1. The entire isolated RNA was reverse transcribed using the High Capacity cDNA Reverse Transcription Kit, and thus expressed TCRB transcripts were sequenced. Deep immunoSEQ sequencing was performed on naive, central memory and regulatory T cell samples, with an average of approximately 4 million total reads per sample. Sorted cells were lysed in RLT buffer, and RNA was extracted using DNase-treated RNeasy Micro or Mini kits according to cell number. To prevent cross-contamination, every cell subset was processed on its own, while patient and healthy donor samples were processed together. The immunoSEQ multiplex PCR was used to amplify TCRB sequences from cDNA, yielding 87-bp fragments that span the CDR3 region. Amplicons were sequenced on the Illumina HiSeq platform. Turning to the authors' computational methods: Synthetic template baselines were used to correct PCR bias computationally, reads within Hamming distance 2 were collapsed, and singletons that could not be merged were discarded. By aligning reads against IMGT, V, D and J genes, CDR3 length, and insertions or deletions at six rearrangement sites were assigned. Clonotype counts were normalized to sorted cell number within each subset before computing true diversity and Gini coefficients with the tcR R package. Repertoire sharing was quantified using the overlap coefficient calculated on TCRB nucleotide sequences. Out-of-frame TCRB sequences from naive cells were analyzed as a proxy for the pre-selection repertoire. Here the immuneACCESS table is served through TCRdb, limited to in-frame sequences with V and J called. Missing clones are a known gap in these copies; in checked studies unresolved V genes cover under half, and the rest lacks a known reason. Clonal size and the V and J genes are those of that table, whereas D and trimming came from the DNA. This sample is represented by about 700,000 clones; around an eighth of them were singletons. The ten biggest clones cover 0.02% to 0.025% of the sample.

Sequencing was done on a sample of naive CD4+ T cells from blood. The sample's cell subset or site, from its label and the paper: true naive CD4+ T cells. The clonotype originates from a man younger than 35 with type 1 diabetes. In this chain, TRBV6-1 is recombined with TRBJ1-1, and possibly TRBD1, on 5 matching bases. Here is the DNA: TGTGCCAGCAACAAAGGGGACGTCCACACTGAAGCTTTCTTT. It is translated as CASNKGDVHTEAFF.